The 19 T cell receptor beta chains reported below all come from one sample, sequenced in a study of blood T cell repertoires in COVID-19. Measured with immunoSEQ multiplex PCR; TCRdb has only the in-frame clones, and not every one. Of hundreds of thousands of clones in the sample, roughly 89% were seen once. The source material was peripheral blood. These receptors all come from a man aged 55 to 69 who had recovered from COVID-19.

The genes are TRBV10-3 and TRBJ1-4, with D perhaps TRBD1 (6 bases). This CDR3 region has 14 residues. CDR1 and CDR2 from the germline V gene are ENHRY and SYGVKD. Trimming pared 3 bases from V and 7 bases from J, leaving 12 bases between. The DNA for the CDR3 is TGTGCCATCAGTGAAGGGGACACTTTTGAAAAACTGTTTTTT. It specifies CAISEGDTFEKLFF.

This chain connects TRBV18 to TRBJ1-2; no clear D gene. V was clipped by 1 base and J by 2 bases, with 11 bases between them. The V gene's germline CDR1 is KGHSH and CDR2 LQKENI. The CDR3 contains 15 residues. The CDR3 nucleotides are TGTGCCAGCTCACCACTCGATAACTACAACTATGGCTACACCTTC. Amino acid sequence: CASSPLDNYNYGYTF.

The genes are TRBV11-2 and TRBJ2-1, with 15 bases lining up with TRBD2. CDR3 length equals 16 residues. Germline trimming cut 5 bases from V and 10 bases from J; bases unmatched to any gene: 9. Germline CDR1 reads SGHAT; CDR2 reads FQNNGV. For the CDR3, the DNA is TGTGCCAGCAGCCCCGGACTAGCGGGAGGGCCTGGGGAGCAGTTCTTC. Protein sequence: CASSPGLAGGPGEQFF.

This sequence joins TRBV7-9 and TRBJ2-3; 10 bases agree with TRBD1. The CDR3 is 17 residues long. V was pared by 1 base and J by 2 bases, with 6 bases of the junction left unmatched. Germline V lookup: CDR1 SEHNR, CDR2 FQNEAQ (reference sequence). CDR3 protein: CASSLEGTGAITDTQYF. For the CDR3, the DNA is TGTGCCAGCAGCTTAGAAGGGACAGGGGCCATCACAGATACGCAGTATTTT.

J is TRBJ1-2 and V is TRBV30; 7 bases match TRBD1. The germline V gene encodes CDR1 GTSNPN and CDR2 SVGIG (reference sequence). V was pared by 4 bases and J by 4 bases, with 6 bases of the junction left unmatched. The CDR3 sequence is 13 residues long. In DNA, the CDR3 is TGTGCCTGGAACGTAGGACAGGTCTATGGCTACACCTTC. It yields the protein CAWNVGQVYGYTF.

This clone showed up just once. The same CDR3 also results from other DNA sequences found in this sample. The J gene is TRBJ2-7, the V gene TRBV11-2; no reliable D call. Trimming removed 0 bases from V and 1 base from J, with 7 bases in between. The CDR3 sequence is 14 residues long. Per the germline V gene, CDR1 is SGHAT and CDR2 is FQNNGV. This CDR3 reads CASSLERSSYEQYF. As DNA, the CDR3 is TGTGCCAGCAGCTTAGAGCGGTCATCCTACGAGCAGTACTTC. The full variable domain, in which reference TRBV11-2 and TRBJ2-7 provide the parts outside the CDR3, is EAGVAQSPRYKIIEKRQSVAFWCNPISGHATLYWYQQILGQGPKLLIQFQNNGVVDDSQLPKDRFSAERLKGVDSTLKIQPAKLEDSAVYLCASSLERSSYEQYFGPGTRLTVT.

The chain has TRBV6-1 and TRBJ1-4, with D tentatively TRBD1 (6 bases). The CDR3 sequence is 14 residues long. V was clipped by 2 bases and J by 4 bases, with 8 bases between them. Germline CDR1 is MNHNS and CDR2 is SASEGT. CDR3 nucleotides: TGTGCCAGCAGTGAAAACAGGGATAATGAAAAACTGTTTTTT. The encoded protein is CASSENRDNEKLFF.

This chain links TRBV10-2 with TRBJ2-7, with 7 bases that match TRBD1. Germline values: CDR1 WSHSY, CDR2 SAAADI. Trimming cost V 4 bases and J 1 base; bases outside gene matches: 4. The CDR3 totals 14 residues. CDR3 sequence reads: CASSGQGISYEQYF. The CDR3, as DNA: TGCGCCAGCAGTGGACAGGGTATTTCCTACGAGCAGTACTTC.

The chain recombines TRBV6-2 or TRBV6-3 with TRBJ1-1; tentative D call: TRBD1 (5 bases). Germline V gives CDR1 MNHEY, CDR2 SVGEGT. The CDR3 is made up of 13 amino acids. Between the trimmed V and J ends, which lost 3 bases and 4 bases, there was a span of 9 bases. CDR3 coding DNA: TGTGCCAGCAGTTATTCCAGGGCCACTGAAGCTTTCTTT. It is translated as CASSYSRATEAFF.

The chain links TRBV28 to TRBJ1-1; 11 bases align to TRBD1. The junction had 2 bases not matched to a gene; V was cut back by 8 bases and J by 12 bases. Germline assignment: CDR1 MDHEN and CDR2 SYDVKM. The CDR3 loop spans 10 amino acids. CDR3: CASGTGGTFF. Written as DNA, the CDR3 is TGTGCCAGCGGGACAGGGGGGACTTTCTTT.

The chain recombines TRBV7-9 with TRBJ1-1; perhaps TRBD1 as D (6 bases). The ends were cut back, 5 bases at V and 4 bases at J, with 17 bases in the middle. The CDR3 is made up of 15 amino acids. CDR1 is SEHNR and CDR2 is FQNEAQ in the germline V gene (reference sequence). CDR3 sequence reads: CASSPRGTPSTEAFF. The DNA for the CDR3 is TGTGCCAGCAGCCCCAGGGGAACCCCCTCCACTGAAGCTTTCTTT.

The chain uses TRBV3-1 (or the pseudogene TRBV3-2) and TRBJ2-1, with TRBD2 matching over 7 bases. From germline, CDR1 is LGHDT and CDR2 YNNKEL (reference sequence). J was trimmed by 6 bases and V by 4 bases; bases with no gene match: 3. The CDR3 extends over 13 amino acids. The CDR3 DNA follows: TGTGCCAGCAGCCTTCTAGCGGTCAATGAGCAGTTCTTC. This codes for CASSLLAVNEQFF.

The chain couples TRBV25-1 to TRBJ2-1; TRBD2 aligns across 8 bases. The CDR3 consists of 14 residues. Germline lookup yields CDR1 MGHDK and CDR2 SYGVNS. The junction had 8 bases not matched to a gene; V was cut back by 10 bases and J by 3 bases. CDR3 loop: CATRRRGVYNEQFF. CDR3 DNA sequence: TGTGCCACCCGGAGGCGGGGGGTCTACAATGAGCAGTTCTTC.

The V and J genes are TRBV6-5 and TRBJ2-5, with TRBD1 matching 9 bases. There are 15 residues in the CDR3. Per the germline V gene, CDR1 is MNHEY and CDR2 is SVGAGI. Germline trimming cut 4 bases from V and 3 bases from J; bases unmatched to any gene: 6. The CDR3 DNA reads as TGTGCCAGCAGTTCGGACAGGGGCGTTAAAGAGACCCAGTACTTC. Encoded protein: CASSSDRGVKETQYF.

This chain links TRBV6-6 with TRBJ1-1, with 7 bases identical to TRBD1. The CDR3 has 15 amino acids. The V and J ends lost 10 bases and 2 bases, in that order; junction bases with no gene match: 13. Germline lookup yields CDR1 MNHNY and CDR2 SVGAGI (reference sequence). CDR3 DNA: TGTGCCACTACGGACTTGACAGGGAGCAACACTGAAGCTTTCTTT. Its protein is CATTDLTGSNTEAFF.

This clone was recorded only once. This chain joins TRBV2 and TRBJ2-5; the match to TRBD2 covers 10 bases. CDR3 length equals 15 residues. J lost 0 bases, V lost 4 bases, and 2 bases had no gene match. The germline V gene encodes CDR1 SNHLY and CDR2 FYNNEI. The CDR3 DNA reads as TGTGCCAGCAGTGGGGGACTAGCGTACCAAGAGACCCAGTACTTC. Protein product: CASSGGLAYQETQYF.

This clone has only one observation. This chain uses TRBV28 with TRBJ1-2; 7 bases fit TRBD1. Germline CDR1 reads MDHEN; CDR2 reads SYDVKM. The CDR3 totals 12 residues. Unmatched junction bases numbered 6, after V lost 8 bases and J lost 6 bases. CDR3 DNA sequence: TGTGCCAGCTCGGGACAGATTCATGGCTACACCTTC. It codes for CASSGQIHGYTF.

This clone was detected once. The chain couples TRBV11-3 to TRBJ1-3; 9 bases align to TRBD1. Germline CDR1 reads SGHNT; CDR2 reads YENEEA. The CDR3 runs to 15 residues. Trimming removed 5 bases from V and 4 bases from J; junction bases left unmatched: 6. Here the CDR3 reads CASSPGTGIGNTIYF. CDR3 DNA sequence: TGTGCCAGCAGCCCCGGGACAGGGATCGGAAACACCATATATTTT.

The genes are TRBV11-2 and TRBJ2-7; tentatively, D is TRBD2 (6 bases). The CDR3 loop spans 17 amino acids. Trimming stripped 4 bases from V and 9 bases from J, with 28 bases between. CDR1 SGHAT and CDR2 FQNNGV come from the germline V gene. CDR3 sequence: CASSYAGSGILMGRQYF. The CDR3 nucleotides read TGTGCCAGCAGCTACGCCGGGAGTGGGATTCTCATGGGGCGGCAGTACTTC.